The sequence of this T cell receptor (beta chain) was determined in a study of T-cell memory formation after mild COVID-19. TCRdb analysed the 5' RACE reads with MiXCR anew, one entry per CDR3 protein. The sample has 350,000 to 450,000 distinct CDR3 sequences, around 14% seen once. This clonotype was detected a few times. Germline values: CDR1 SGHNT, CDR2 YENEEA. This CDR3 has 15 residues. V was clipped by 1 base and J by 5 bases, with 12 bases between them. This sequence originates from a man younger than 30 who had mild COVID-19 (a few samples of this study predate the infection). Cell type and time point are not known. Sequencing was done on a sample of PBMCs or a T cell subset sorted from them (not recorded which). V usage is TRBV11-3 and J usage is TRBJ2-1, with D maybe TRBD1 (6 bases). CDR3 sequence (DNA): TGTGCCAGCAGCTTAGGGCAGGGGCTCGACAATGAGCAGTTCTTC. This codes for CASSLGQGLDNEQFF.